Presented here are 20 T cell receptor beta chains from one specimen sequenced in a study of T cell responses to AZD1222 COVID-19 vaccine. Produced via immunoSEQ multiplex PCR; TCRdb's table is partial and in-frame only. The data show 60,000 to 70,000 clones, with roughly four fifths seen just once and around 5% held by the top ten. Sequencing used peripheral blood, obtained on day 0 of AZD1222 vaccination. The receptors come from an adult in good health.

This rearrangement joins TRBV5-1 to TRBJ2-3, with D perhaps matching TRBD1 (5 bases). Germline lookup yields CDR1 SGHRS and CDR2 YFSETQ. Trimming shortened V by 6 bases and J by 4 bases, and 12 bases separated the two germline ends. The CDR3 is 13 residues long. CDR3 DNA: TGCGCCAGCAATCAGGGTGGAGCAGATACGCAGTATTTT. Translating it yields CASNQGGADTQYF.

This clone appeared once. The chain has TRBV6-5 and TRBJ2-3; TRBD1 aligns across 9 bases. CDR3 length: 15 amino acids. With 7 bases clipped from V and 3 bases from J, the junction kept 8 bases outside the gene matches. The germline V gene encodes CDR1 MNHEY and CDR2 SVGAGI. DNA for the CDR3: TGTGCCAGCACCGAAGGACAGGGGTTGACAGATACGCAGTATTTT. This encodes CASTEGQGLTDTQYF.

This clone was recorded only once. The rearrangement links TRBV11-2 to TRBJ2-7; D unclear. The V and J ends lost 3 bases and 3 bases respectively, with 6 bases between them. CDR1 SGHAT and CDR2 FQNNGV come from the germline V gene. This CDR3 spans 12 amino acids. The CDR3 DNA reads TGTGCCAGCAGCTTCAGTAACTACGAGCAGTACTTC. This gives the protein CASSFSNYEQYF.

This clone was detected once. This rearrangement joins TRBV10-3 to TRBJ2-5, with D tentatively TRBD1 or TRBD2 (5 bases each). The V end was cut by 0 bases, the J end by 3 bases, with 11 bases between. This CDR3 has 15 residues. Germline V gene lookup returns CDR1 ENHRY and CDR2 SYGVKD. DNA for the CDR3: TGTGCCATCAGTGAGTCGTGGGGGACGAAAGAGACCCAGTACTTC. Protein product: CAISESWGTKETQYF.

The chain combines TRBV9 with TRBJ1-5; D not resolved. V was pared by 0 bases and J by 1 base, with 8 bases between. Germline CDR1 SGDLS, CDR2 YYNGEE. The CDR3 is 15 residues long. CDR3 sequence (DNA): TGTGCCAGCAGCGTAGACGGGAAAAGCAATCAGCCCCAGCATTTT. It specifies CASSVDGKSNQPQHF.

The chain is built from TRBV30 and TRBJ1-1; D is ambiguous. The CDR3 extends over 13 amino acids. Germline values: CDR1 GTSNPN, CDR2 SVGIG (reference sequence). The V and J ends lost 5 bases and 5 bases respectively, with 15 bases between them. The CDR3 loop reads CAWDRTRGTEAFF. The DNA for the CDR3 is TGTGCCTGGGATCGGACGAGAGGTACTGAAGCTTTCTTT.

V is TRBV7-3 and J is TRBJ1-2; TRBD1 might be the D (6 bases). The germline CDR1 and CDR2 sequences are SGHTA and FQGTGA. This CDR3 region has 13 residues. The V and J ends lost 4 bases and 7 bases respectively, with 13 bases between them. The CDR3 DNA reads TGTGCCAGCAGCTCACAGGGTAGTGGTGGCTACACCTTC. It encodes CASSSQGSGGYTF. Variable domain in full (rest from reference TRBV7-3 and TRBJ1-2): GAGVSQTPSNKVTEKGKYVELRCDPISGHTALYWYRQSLGQGPEFLIYFQGTGAADDSGLPNDRFFAVRPEGSVSTLKIQRTERGDSAVYLCASSSQGSGGYTFGSGTRLTVV.

The chain combines TRBV14 with TRBJ2-7; no firm D call. The length of the CDR3 is 14 residues. The ends were cut back, 1 base at V and 4 bases at J, with 11 bases in the middle. CDR1 and CDR2 from the germline V gene are SGHDN and FVKESK. CDR3 region: CASSQGLPPYEQYF. The CDR3 coding sequence is TGTGCCAGCAGCCAAGGGCTACCCCCTTACGAGCAGTACTTC.

V usage is TRBV5-1 and J usage is TRBJ2-2, with 9 bases aligning to TRBD2. J lost 4 bases, V lost 3 bases, and 4 bases had no gene match. CDR1 SGHRS and CDR2 YFSETQ come from the germline V gene. The CDR3 loop spans 15 amino acids. CDR3 nucleotides: TGCGCCAGCAGCTACCTAGCGGGGAGCACCGGGGAGCTGTTTTTT. Its translation is CASSYLAGSTGELFF.

The genes are TRBV7-2 and TRBJ2-1; perhaps D is TRBD1 or TRBD2 (5 bases each). This CDR3 region has 18 residues. Trimming cost V 1 base and J 8 bases, with 24 bases left between them. Germline assignment: CDR1 SGHTA and CDR2 FQGNSA. CDR3 in amino acids: CASSLVHRGAGSPDEQFF. CDR3 DNA sequence: TGTGCCAGCAGCTTAGTTCACAGAGGGGCAGGGAGTCCCGATGAGCAGTTCTTC.

The chain joins TRBV2 to TRBJ1-1, with D unresolved. The V and J ends lost 3 bases and 1 base respectively, with 6 bases between them. CDR1 and CDR2 (germline): SNHLY, FYNNEI. CDR3 length: 13 residues. The CDR3 here is CASSDSENTEAFF. The CDR3 region has the DNA TGTGCCAGCAGTGACTCGGAGAACACTGAAGCTTTCTTT. The variable domain in full, completed from reference TRBV2 and TRBJ1-1, reads EPEVTQTPSHQVTQMGQEVILRCVPISNHLYFYWYRQILGQKVEFLVSFYNNEISEKSEIFDDQFSVERPDGSNFTLKIRSTKLEDSAMYFCASSDSENTEAFFGQGTRLTVV.

The table lists this clone with a count of one. The V gene is TRBV6-6, the J gene TRBJ2-7, with D unresolved. CDR1 is MNHNY and CDR2 is SVGAGI in the germline V gene (reference sequence). The CDR3 is 13 amino acids. V lost 6 bases to trimming and J lost 7 bases, with 16 bases between them. CDR3 coding DNA: TGTGCCAGCAGAACCCACCCGAACGGGGAGCAGTACTTC. Encoded protein: CASRTHPNGEQYF.

In this sample, this clone turned up a few times. The rearrangement links TRBV2 to TRBJ1-6, with D possibly being TRBD1 (5 bases). The CDR3 covers 16 residues. Germline CDR1 reads SNHLY; CDR2 reads FYNNEI. Trimming shortened V by 8 bases and J by 4 bases, and 18 bases separated the two germline ends. CDR3 sequence reads: CASLSRAGLYNSPLHF. CDR3 sequence (DNA): TGTGCCAGCTTGAGTAGGGCGGGGCTTTATAATTCACCCCTCCACTTT. The entire variable domain, with the rest obtained from reference TRBV2 and TRBJ1-6, is as follows: EPEVTQTPSHQVTQMGQEVILRCVPISNHLYFYWYRQILGQKVEFLVSFYNNEISEKSEIFDDQFSVERPDGSNFTLKIRSTKLEDSAMYFCASLSRAGLYNSPLHFGNGTRLTVT.

The rearrangement joins TRBV20-1 to TRBJ1-2, with D uncertain. The V end lost 5 bases, the J end lost 8 bases, and 6 bases lay between the germline ends. CDR1 is DFQATT and CDR2 is SNEGSKA in the germline V gene (reference sequence). The CDR3 consists of 9 residues. The CDR3 protein is CSASRGYTF. The DNA for the CDR3 is TGCAGTGCTTCCCGGGGCTACACCTTC.

The DNA for the CDR3 is TGTGCCAGCAGCGCGGGACCCAACACTGAAGCTTTCTTT. It yields the protein CASSAGPNTEAFF. The genes are TRBV5-4 and TRBJ1-1, with a weak D call TRBD1 (5 bases). The CDR3 is 13 amino acids. Trimming left V 4 bases short and J 2 bases short, with 9 bases between. The V gene's germline CDR1 is SGHNT and CDR2 YYREEE (reference sequence).

DNA of the CDR3: TGTGCCAGCAGCCCCCCTTCCTCTTTGGCCAATGAGCAGTTCTTC. Translated, it gives CASSPPSSLANEQFF. The chain is built from TRBV13 and TRBJ2-1; no definite D call. With 5 bases removed from V and 6 bases from J, the gap between germline ends came to 17 bases. The germline CDR1 and CDR2 sequences are PRHDT and FYEKMQ (reference sequence). The CDR3 covers 15 residues. Filled out from reference TRBV13 and TRBJ2-1, the complete variable domain reads AAGVIQSPRHLIKEKRETATLKCYPIPRHDTVYWYQQGPGQDPQFLISFYEKMQSDKGSIPDRFSAQQFSDYHSELNMSSLELGDSALYFCASSPPSSLANEQFFGPGTRLTVL.

This sequence joins TRBV23-1 and TRBJ2-5; D remains ambiguous. TRBV23-1 is given ORF status, its function remaining uncertain. Between the trimmed V and J ends, which lost 3 bases and 5 bases, there was a span of 22 bases. CDR3 length equals 17 residues. This CDR3 is CASSHPTGFRDVETQYF. Written as DNA, the CDR3 is TGCGCCAGCAGTCACCCAACCGGGTTTAGGGATGTCGAGACCCAGTACTTC.

This clone was observed a handful of times. Distinct nucleotide sequences in the sample also encode this CDR3. The chain employs TRBV7-9 and TRBJ1-1; D unclear. CDR3 size: 13 residues. Trimming took off 2 bases at V and 3 bases at J, with 7 bases between the two ends. From germline, CDR1 is SEHNR and CDR2 FQNEAQ (reference sequence). CDR3 sequence reads: CASSLQRDTEAFF. CDR3 in DNA: TGTGCCAGCAGCTTACAAAGGGACACTGAAGCTTTCTTT.

V and J are TRBV29-1 and TRBJ2-5, with 8 bases that match TRBD2. From germline, CDR1 is SQVTM and CDR2 ANQGSEA. The CDR3 extends over 13 amino acids. V gave up 3 bases and J gave up 4 bases; unmatched junction bases: 4. In nucleotides, the CDR3 is TGCAGCGTTGATGGACTAGCTGGAGAGACCCAGTACTTC. It specifies CSVDGLAGETQYF. The full variable domain, completed using reference TRBV29-1 and TRBJ2-5, is SAVISQKPSRDICQRGTSLTIQCQVDSQVTMMFWYRQQPGQSLTLIATANQGSEATYESGFVIDKFPISRPNLTFSTLTVSNMSPEDSSIYLCSVDGLAGETQYFGPGTRLLVL.

J is TRBJ2-1 and V is TRBV12-3 or TRBV12-4, with D uncertain. This CDR3 region has 13 residues. The germline V and J ends were trimmed by 4 bases and 8 bases, with 12 bases remaining between them. This CDR3 is CASSYPPGYEQFF. The CDR3 DNA sequence: TGTGCCAGCAGTTACCCGCCCGGCTATGAGCAGTTCTTC.